Below, 11 T cell receptor beta chains from the same sample are listed, as sequenced in a study of blood T cell repertoires in COVID-19. TCRdb's copy holds only in-frame clones and misses some; the assay was immunoSEQ multiplex PCR. The table has approximately 310,000 clones, about 89% seen once; the top ten hold less than 9.5%. The sample taken for sequencing was peripheral blood. The receptors originated from a woman between 45 and 60 years old who had recovered from COVID-19.

The genes are TRBV7-9 and TRBJ1-1, with a tentative D call TRBD1 (5 bases). V was shortened by 4 bases and J by 5 bases, with 11 bases between the two germline ends. This CDR3 comprises 13 residues. Germline-derived CDR1 and CDR2 are SEHNR and FQNEAQ (reference sequence). The CDR3 protein is CASSSAGVTEAFF. CDR3 bases: TGTGCCAGCAGCTCCGCGGGGGTGACTGAAGCTTTCTTT.

The chain is built from TRBV10-3 and TRBJ1-5, with 9 bases identical to TRBD1. CDR3 length: 14 amino acids. Trimming at V came to 10 bases and at J to 1 base, leaving 5 bases not matched to a gene. Germline-derived CDR1 and CDR2 are ENHRY and SYGVKD. CDR3 residues: CATGTGTSNQPQHF. In DNA form, the CDR3 reads TGTGCCACCGGGACAGGGACGAGCAATCAGCCCCAGCATTTT.

The J gene is TRBJ1-2, the V gene TRBV19, with a tentative D call TRBD1 (5 bases). Germline CDR1 is LNHDA and CDR2 is SQIVND (reference sequence). V lost 7 bases and J lost 2, with 11 bases in between. The CDR3 spans 13 residues. CDR3 DNA: TGTGCCAGTATTAGGGGCGAAAACTATGGCTACACCTTC. It yields the protein CASIRGENYGYTF.

This clone occurred a few times. This rearrangement joins TRBV19 to TRBJ2-2; 16 bases line up with TRBD2. The ends lost 3 bases at V and 7 bases at J; junction bases unmatched: 8. Germline assignment: CDR1 LNHDA and CDR2 SQIVND (reference sequence). The CDR3 has 18 amino acids. The CDR3 is CASSIPGLAGGSGGELFF. The CDR3 DNA reads TGTGCCAGTAGTATCCCGGGACTAGCGGGAGGGTCAGGCGGGGAGCTGTTTTTT.

This chain connects TRBV7-9 to TRBJ1-2; possible D gene TRBD1, 5 bases. Per germline, CDR1 SEHNR and CDR2 FQNEAQ (reference sequence). V gave up 1 base and J gave up 3 bases, with 9 bases separating them. This CDR3 spans 14 amino acids. This CDR3 is CASSLGLRDYGYTF. CDR3 nucleotide sequence: TGTGCCAGCAGCTTAGGTCTCAGGGACTATGGCTACACCTTC. The whole variable domain, remainder taken from reference TRBV7-9 and TRBJ1-2, is DTGVSQNPRHKITKRGQNVTFRCDPISEHNRLYWYRQTLGQGPEFLTYFQNEAQLEKSRLLSDRFSAERPKGSFSTLEIQRTEQGDSAMYLCASSLGLRDYGYTFGSGTRLTVV.

The genes are TRBV11-2 and TRBJ2-3; 8 bases line up with TRBD2. Unmatched junction bases numbered 8, after V lost 9 bases and J lost 6 bases. Germline V lookup: CDR1 SGHAT, CDR2 FQNNGV. The CDR3 sequence is 13 residues long. The DNA of the CDR3 is TGTGCCAGGCCTCGCTCGGGGGGGGATACGCAGTATTTT. Residues: CARPRSGGDTQYF.

This chain uses TRBV7-2 with TRBJ1-2, with TRBD1 matching over 7 bases. Trimming cost V 3 bases and J 4 bases; bases outside gene matches: 11. The germline V gene encodes CDR1 SGHTA and CDR2 FQGNSA. The CDR3 is 16 residues long. CDR3 amino acids: CASSLTTGAISYGYTF. The CDR3 DNA reads as TGTGCCAGCAGCTTGACCACAGGGGCCATAAGCTATGGCTACACCTTC.

This chain links TRBV28 with TRBJ2-3; 7 bases match TRBD1. CDR1 is MDHEN and CDR2 is SYDVKM in the germline V gene. The V and J ends lost 8 bases and 1 base, in that order; junction bases with no gene match: 12. The CDR3 length is 16 residues. CDR3 DNA sequence: TGTGCCAGCCGTTATCGCAGGGGGAAGGGCACAGATACGCAGTATTTT. This gives the protein CASRYRRGKGTDTQYF.

This clone showed up just once. This sequence joins TRBV7-8 and TRBJ2-6, with TRBD1 matching 8 bases. Germline CDR1 SGHVS, CDR2 FQNEAQ. With 5 bases clipped from V and 4 bases from J, the junction kept 7 bases outside the gene matches. The CDR3 has 16 amino acids. The chain's CDR3 is CASSGRTGLGANVLTF. Here the CDR3 DNA reads TGTGCCAGCAGCGGCAGGACAGGGCTCGGGGCCAACGTCCTGACTTTC.

The chain recombines TRBV7-9 with TRBJ2-7; 8 bases fit TRBD1. The CDR3 length is 16 residues. Trimming at V came to 4 bases and at J to 7 bases, leaving 15 bases not matched to a gene. Germline V lookup: CDR1 SEHNR, CDR2 FQNEAQ (reference sequence). DNA of the CDR3: TGTGCCAGCAGCTCAAACAGGGGGATGGAAGGTGAGGAGCAGTACTTC. It encodes CASSSNRGMEGEEQYF.

This clone has more than one count but fewer than ten. The chain couples TRBV11-1 to TRBJ2-2, with a tentative D call TRBD2 (6 bases). This CDR3 spans 16 amino acids. V lost 3 bases, J lost 0 bases, and 11 bases lay in between. Germline lookup yields CDR1 SGHAT and CDR2 FQDESV (reference sequence). This chain's CDR3 is CASSLEGRANTGELFF. For the CDR3, the DNA is TGTGCCAGCAGCTTGGAGGGGCGGGCGAACACCGGGGAGCTGTTTTTT.